This T cell receptor (beta chain) stems from a study of T cells in Graves' hyperthyroidism and ophthalmopathy. General study findings and limits: Among thyroid clonotypes expanded above 0.001, most also appeared in blood. With a median lead of about 6.9 months before onset, the model predicted ophthalmopathy.

Template material for amplifying TCR beta CDR3 regions consisted of RNA transcripts. First-round RT-PCR targeting the TCR CDR3 was performed with the HTBI primer set. TCRdb recomputed calls from the multiplex PCR reads with MiXCR, one row per CDR3 protein. The repertoire has 300,000 to 400,000 distinct CDR3 sequences, about 21% of them found once; the top ten carry around half. Comment on this clonotype: The antigen is undetermined.

Patients were excluded for uncontrolled infection, other autoimmune disease, pregnancy or lactation. Each diagnosis drew on symptoms, thyroxine, TRAb, thyroid ultrasound and orbital computed tomography findings. Germline V CDR1 and CDR2: MGHRA, YSYEKL. This CDR3 contains 15 residues. Trimming removed 6 bases from V and 2 bases from J; junction bases left unmatched: 9. This chain links TRBV4-1 with TRBJ2-5, with TRBD2 identical over 7 bases. The sequencing sample was made of blood. This TCR derives from a woman in her forties or fifties with Graves' hyperthyroidism. This CDR3 reads CASSFLGGRQETQYF. DNA of the CDR3: TGCGCCAGCAGTTTTCTCGGGGGGAGACAAGAGACCCAGTACTTC.